This T cell receptor beta chain was documented in a study of shared clonotypes between healthy human individuals. Study conclusions and caveats: Richness estimates generally favored naive over memory subsets.

In the case of this clone: Its antigen is still unknown. Mismatch with germline at one junction end may stem from a read error.

The CDR3 runs 13 residues. The germline gives CDR1 ENHRY, CDR2 SYGVKD. Measured with immunoSEQ multiplex PCR; TCRdb has only the in-frame clones, and not every one. This sample has some 360,000 clones, with about 70% found just once. The TCR was taken from a man aged 25-45 years in good health. The source material was memory CD4+ T cells sorted from blood. Subset denoted: CD45RA-negative fraction. The genes are TRBV10-3 and TRBJ2-1, with D unresolved. This CDR3 is CAISESEVGISVF. The CDR3 nucleotides read TGTGCCATCAGTGAGTCGGAAGTAGGCATTTCAGTCTTC.